This TCR beta chain was captured in a study of T cell repertoires in cytomegalovirus infection. Overall study: Used in the study were CMV epitopes, some recently identified and HLA-C-restricted, others well-studied and HLA-B-restricted. Public TCR beta signatures marked donors with CMV infection and the matching HLA. Study outcomes and limitations: Cumulative public TCR beta family frequency identified carriers of CMV plus the relevant HLA. CMV-specific TCR beta clonotypes restricted by HLA-C dominated the ex vivo response.

The count of this clonotype is one. Its specificity is not known. TCRdb redid the calling of the reads with MiXCR, one entry per CDR3 protein. The sample has some 940,000 distinct CDR3 sequences, under 40% seen once. CDR1 is MNHEY, CDR2 SVGAGI, per germline. CDR3 length equals 16 residues. Trimming shortened V by 8 bases and J by 3 bases, and 17 bases separated the two germline ends. The input for sequencing was cultured CD8+ T cells from PBMCs, taken from culture after CMV antigen stimulation. The source of this sequence is a human donor in good health (CMV status not recorded). Some clones in this sample may be carry-over from other donors' samples. V and J are TRBV6-5 and TRBJ1-6; D may be TRBD1 (6 bases). The CDR3 nucleotides read TGTGCCAGCGGGAGGGACACGTTGAGCTATAATTCACCCCTCCACTTT. Its protein product is CASGRDTLSYNSPLHF.